Presented here are 17 T cell receptor beta chains from one specimen sequenced in a study of blood T cell repertoires in COVID-19. Repertoires were generated with immunoSEQ multiplex PCR, while TCRdb's copy carries only in-frame clones and drops some. This table has tens of thousands of clones, approximately 83% appearing once. Specimen: peripheral blood. The source of these receptors is a human donor in a cohort sampled during active COVID-19.

This clone was recorded only once. This rearrangement joins TRBV15 to TRBJ2-1; maybe TRBD2 (6 bases). Germline V lookup: CDR1 LNHNV, CDR2 YYDKDF (reference sequence). The CDR3 totals 15 residues. Between the trimmed V and J ends, which lost 0 bases and 0 bases, there was a span of 6 bases. CDR3 loop: CATSRDSGSYNEQFF. The CDR3 DNA reads as TGTGCCACCAGCAGAGATAGCGGCTCCTACAATGAGCAGTTCTTC.

The genes are TRBV2 and TRBJ1-4, with D possibly TRBD1 on 5 matching bases. Germline V gives CDR1 SNHLY, CDR2 FYNNEI. The CDR3 runs to 14 residues. The ends were cut back, 6 bases at V and 3 bases at J, with 11 bases in the middle. The CDR3 DNA reads TGTGCCAGCAGGACGACAGCCCCTAATGAAAAACTGTTTTTT. Its translation: CASRTTAPNEKLFF.

The chain uses TRBV4-3 and TRBJ1-1; 8 bases are a match to TRBD1. Per germline, CDR1 LGHNA and CDR2 YSLEER. V gave up 2 bases and J gave up 10 bases; unmatched junction bases: 6. This CDR3 comprises 13 residues. The chain's CDR3 is CASSQNRGIGAFF. The CDR3 DNA reads TGCGCCAGCAGCCAAAACAGGGGGATCGGAGCTTTCTTT.

The chain is built from TRBV2 and TRBJ2-4; 7 bases are a match to TRBD1. Trimming took 6 bases from V and 15 from J; bases not matched to a gene: 17. This CDR3 is 14 amino acids long. CDR1 is SNHLY, CDR2 FYNNEI, per germline. The CDR3, as DNA: TGTGCCAGCAGGATAGGGACAGCATATGGATTCGTGTACTTC. Its translation is CASRIGTAYGFVYF.

The chain has TRBV5-6 and TRBJ2-7; D may be TRBD2 (5 bases). Trimming pared 2 bases from V and 6 bases from J, leaving 9 bases between. The CDR3 spans 12 residues. The germline gives CDR1 SGHDT, CDR2 YYEEEE. CDR3 sequence: CASSFERREQYF. The CDR3 DNA follows: TGTGCCAGCAGCTTCGAGCGGCGCGAGCAGTACTTC.

This clone was seen many times. The chain recombines TRBV28 with TRBJ1-5; 9 bases are a match to TRBD1. This CDR3 is built from 18 residues. The ends lost 7 bases at V and 1 base at J; junction bases unmatched: 14. The V gene's germline CDR1 is MDHEN and CDR2 SYDVKM. Here the CDR3 reads CASKEVGTGPGSNQPQHF. The CDR3 nucleotides are TGTGCCAGCAAAGAGGTTGGGACAGGGCCTGGAAGCAATCAGCCCCAGCATTTT.

This sequence joins TRBV9 and TRBJ2-2; tentatively, D is TRBD1 (5 bases). The CDR3 spans 16 residues. Trimming cost V 0 bases and J 1 base, with 10 bases left between them. The germline V gene encodes CDR1 SGDLS and CDR2 YYNGEE. The CDR3 spells CASSVGAGRNTGELFF. The DNA of the CDR3 is TGTGCCAGCAGCGTAGGAGCAGGGCGGAACACCGGGGAGCTGTTTTTT.

Only a few counts were recorded for this clone. CDR3 in amino acids: CASSQGGGSSYEQYF. CDR3 nucleotides: TGCGCCAGCAGCCAGGGCGGAGGGAGCTCCTACGAGCAGTACTTC. This sequence joins TRBV4-1 and TRBJ2-7; possible D gene TRBD2, 6 bases. V was pared by 3 bases and J by 0 bases, with 12 bases between. Germline CDR1 reads MGHRA; CDR2 reads YSYEKL. The CDR3 is made up of 15 amino acids.

A single count supports this clone. J is TRBJ2-1 and V is TRBV5-1, with 8 bases aligning to TRBD2. The CDR3 covers 15 residues. Losses at the gene ends were 4 bases for V and 7 bases for J; bases not matched to a gene: 10. Germline V lookup: CDR1 SGHRS, CDR2 YFSETQ. The CDR3 DNA reads TGCGCCAGCAGCCCGGTCGGCGGGGGGATGAATGAGCAGTTCTTC. Protein sequence: CASSPVGGGMNEQFF.

The chain uses TRBV12-2 and TRBJ1-5; the table names TRBD1, a call not compared with the DNA. TRBV12-2 is marked as a pseudogene. CDR3 length: 16 amino acids. CDR3 sequence (DNA): TGTGCAAGTCGCCCAGAGGACAGCTCACGCAATCAGCCCCAGCATTTT. This translates into CASRPEDSSRNQPQHF.

The rearrangement uses TRBV4-1 and TRBJ2-2; D ambiguous. V was pared by 2 bases and J by 5 bases, with 3 bases between. The CDR3 totals 12 residues. Germline CDR1 and CDR2: MGHRA and YSYEKL. CDR3: CASSQQTGELFF. CDR3 DNA: TGCGCCAGCAGCCAACAAACCGGGGAGCTGTTTTTT.

V and J are TRBV28 and TRBJ2-2; TRBD2 is a possible D gene (7 bases). Germline CDR1 is MDHEN and CDR2 is SYDVKM. V shed 6 bases and J shed 8 bases, with 22 bases lying between them. This CDR3 has 16 residues. CDR3 bases: TGTGCCAGCAGCGCTCCGGGGGGCGGGTCGACAGGGGAGCTGTTTTTT. Its translation: CASSAPGGGSTGELFF.

This chain links TRBV5-1 with TRBJ2-3; 8 nucleotides agree with TRBD1. The germline CDR1 and CDR2 sequences are SGHRS and YFSETQ. The CDR3 runs to 16 residues. The trim removed 1 base at V and 1 base at J, leaving 5 bases unmatched. The CDR3, as DNA: TGCGCCAGCAGCTTGTCCCCGGGACAGGGCACAGATACGCAGTATTTT. The encoded protein is CASSLSPGQGTDTQYF.

This chain uses TRBV5-4 with TRBJ2-5; perhaps TRBD1 as D (6 bases). V was shortened by 0 bases and J by 1 base, with 10 bases between the two germline ends. The length of the CDR3 is 15 residues. CDR1 is SGHNT and CDR2 is YYREEE in the germline V gene (reference sequence). CDR3 in DNA: TGTGCCAGCAGCTTGGTAGGACAGTTCCAAGAGACCCAGTACTTC. The encoded protein is CASSLVGQFQETQYF.

J is TRBJ2-3 and V is TRBV5-4, with 10 bases that match TRBD1. The CDR3 sequence is 17 residues long. V was pared by 0 bases and J by 3 bases, with 7 bases of the junction left unmatched. The V gene's germline CDR1 is SGHNT and CDR2 YYREEE (reference sequence). The CDR3 DNA follows: TGTGCCAGCAGCTTGGCAGCCGGACAGGGGGTTACAGATACGCAGTATTTT. Its translation: CASSLAAGQGVTDTQYF. The variable domain in full, completed from reference TRBV5-4 and TRBJ2-3, reads ETGVTQSPTHLIKTRGQQVTLRCSSQSGHNTVSWYQQALGQGPQFIFQYYREEENGRGNFPPRFSGLQFPNYSSELNVNALELDDSALYLCASSLAAGQGVTDTQYFGPGTRLTVL.

This chain joins TRBV10-3 and TRBJ1-2; 10 positions agree with TRBD1. There are 16 residues in the CDR3. The V gene end was trimmed by 6 bases and the J gene end by 0 bases; junction bases not matched to a gene: 7. Per the germline V gene, CDR1 is ENHRY and CDR2 is SYGVKD. The CDR3 here is CAIRASTGGPNYGYTF. The CDR3 DNA follows: TGTGCCATCAGGGCTTCGACAGGGGGCCCTAACTATGGCTACACCTTC.

J is TRBJ2-7 and V is TRBV6-5; D is undetermined. V was trimmed by 4 bases and J by 6 bases, leaving 7 bases between them. From germline, CDR1 is MNHEY and CDR2 SVGAGI. This CDR3 contains 11 residues. The CDR3 region is CASSSGREQYF. The CDR3, as DNA: TGTGCCAGCAGTTCCGGTCGCGAGCAGTACTTC.